Sequencing of this TCR beta chain was carried out in a study of human T cells and chemical hapten exposure. Study at large: Variability of per-sample TCR yields stemmed mainly from small differences in pooled library volume.

For the library, individual cDNA molecules each received unique molecular identifiers. Original methodology: Counts of TCRs in each sample centred on a median of about 96,000 and extended from approximately 25,000 to 650,000. MiXCR, applied by TCRdb to the RACE reads, yields one record per CDR3 protein. None of the V and J calls come from the authors' own analysis; TCRdb made them. The repertoire holds 85,000 to 95,000 distinct CDR3 sequences, with approximately 8.2% as singletons. Deletions cut 4 bases from V and 1 base from J, with 8 bases between. Germline V lookup: CDR1 SGHRS, CDR2 YFSETQ. CDR3 length equals 14 residues. Time point here: healthy volunteer bleed at 2 weeks. Someone pulled total RNA out of unfractionated whole blood.

The sequenced sample was whole blood. The sequence came from a female donor in good health. Some clones in this sample may be carry-over from other donors' samples. The rearrangement joins TRBV5-1 to TRBJ2-2; TRBD1 might be the D (5 bases). The CDR3 DNA reads TGCGCCAGCAGCGTCCAGGGGAACACCGGGGAGCTGTTTTTT. This translates into CASSVQGNTGELFF.